A selection of T cell receptor beta chains follows, all from one sample in a study of blood T cell repertoires in COVID-19. Sequenced by immunoSEQ multiplex PCR; TCRdb stores in-frame clones only, minus some. The repertoire holds some 72,000 clones, with roughly 90% as singletons. Material for sequencing was peripheral blood. The receptor source for this set is a man over 45 with active COVID-19. Both conserved end residues are part of each CDR3. A D gene is named only where the DNA matches it firmly. Clone sizes are given selectively: once, few, many, or a class where the clone is expanded.

TGTGCCAGCAGTGAGGAGGGACTTGGGATATACGAGCAGTACTTC CASSEEGLGIYEQYF TRBJ2-7 TRBV2 - -
TGTGCCAGCAGCTTCTTTCCAGGGACTGACCCATCGGGGGCCAACGTCCTGACTTTC CASSFFPGTDPSGANVLTF TRBJ2-6 TRBV7-3 - once
TGCGCCAGCAGCTTGTCTCCGGGGACCTACAATGAGCAGTTCTTC CASSLSPGTYNEQFF TRBJ2-1 TRBV5-1 - once
TGTGCCACCAGGGGAGATAGCATGAACACTGAAGCTTTCTTT CATRGDSMNTEAFF TRBJ1-1 TRBV2 - -
TGTGCCAGTAGTTCGAACAGGGGGAAGACCTTC CASSSNRGKTF TRBJ1-2 TRBV19 TRBD1 -
TGTGCCACCAGTGACCAGGGATTCAGCTACACCTTC CATSDQGFSYTF TRBJ1-2 TRBV24-1 - once
TGTGCCAGCGAGAGGGACAATGAGCAGTTCTTC CASERDNEQFF TRBJ2-1 TRBV7-9 - -
TGTGCCAGCAGCTTAGACAGGGTCGGATCACCCCTCCACTTT CASSLDRVGSPLHF TRBJ1-6 TRBV7-9 - few
TGCGCCAGCAGCCAAGGCGGGGGGCAGTGGGAGACCCAGTACTTC CASSQGGGQWETQYF TRBJ2-5 TRBV4-3 TRBD2 once
TGTGCCAGCAGCACCAGGGGGCTAAACTCCTACGAGCAGTACTTC CASSTRGLNSYEQYF TRBJ2-7 TRBV13 TRBD1 -
TGCGCCAGCAGCTTGGGCCCTACAGGACCCTCTGAAGCTTTCTTT CASSLGPTGPSEAFF TRBJ1-1 TRBV5-1 - -
TGTGCTAGTGGTTTGGTCCCGGGACAGGGCAATGAGCAGTTCTTC CASGLVPGQGNEQFF TRBJ2-1 TRBV12-5 TRBD1 -
TGTGCCAGCAGTCCCACTAGCGCCGGAAACATTCAGTACTTC CASSPTSAGNIQYF TRBJ2-4 TRBV27 TRBD2 -
TGTGCCAGCGGGGGGAGCTCCTACAATGAGCAGTTCTTC CASGGSSYNEQFF TRBJ2-1 TRBV28 - -
TGTGCCAGCTCACCCGACACCGGGGAGCTGTTTTTT CASSPDTGELFF TRBJ2-2 TRBV18 - -
TGTGCCAGTAGTATATGGTCGGGAGCCAGCAATGAGCAGTTCTTC CASSIWSGASNEQFF TRBJ2-1 TRBV19 - -
TGTGCCAGCAGCTCCCATGCGCCAGGATATCGCCCCAATCAGCCCCAGCATTTT CASSSHAPGYRPNQPQHF TRBJ1-5 TRBV7-3 - few
TGCGCCAGCAGCCAAGACACGGGAGACGAGCAGTACTTC CASSQDTGDEQYF TRBJ2-7 TRBV4-3 - many
TGTGCCAGCGTCTACCGGGTGGGGGGATATGGCTACACCTTC CASVYRVGGYGYTF TRBJ1-2 TRBV6-6 - -
TGTGCCAGCAGTTACTCCGACAGGGGGGTTGGCTACACCTTC CASSYSDRGVGYTF TRBJ1-2 TRBV6-2/TRBV6-3 TRBD1 -
TGTGCCAGCAGCCTACGAGGACAAACCGGGGAGCTGTTTTTT CASSLRGQTGELFF TRBJ2-2 TRBV7-6 - -
TGTGCCAGCTCACCAGGGCGCACCGGGGAGCTGTTTTTT CASSPGRTGELFF TRBJ2-2 TRBV18 - once
TGTGCCAGCAGCCAAGAAGGCGAGGGAGTTAATGAAAAACTGTTTTTT CASSQEGEGVNEKLFF TRBJ1-4 TRBV14 - -
TGTGCCAGCAGCCGGACGACCCCAATAGGGGGACAGGGTATTGAAAAACTGTTTTTT CASSRTTPIGGQGIEKLFF TRBJ1-4 TRBV7-8 TRBD1 once
TGTGCCAGCAGCTTCGGGATGCAGGGGGCCTACCCTTTCTTT CASSFGMQGAYPFF TRBJ1-1 TRBV27 TRBD1 -
TGTGCCAGCAGTGGACAGTACACTGAAGCTTTCTTT CASSGQYTEAFF TRBJ1-1 TRBV6-2/TRBV6-3 - -
TGTGCCAGCAGTGAATCGGGACAGGGAACCTACGAGCAGTACTTC CASSESGQGTYEQYF TRBJ2-7 TRBV25-1 TRBD1 few
TGTGCCAGCAGCCTGGGGGACAGGAGATCCTACGAGCAGTACTTC CASSLGDRRSYEQYF TRBJ2-7 TRBV11-2 TRBD1 -
TGCGCCAGCAGCGGCGGCGGGAATGGCTACACCTTC CASSGGGNGYTF TRBJ1-2 TRBV10-2 - -
TGTGCCAGCAGCAAAGGGGCGCTTCCCCCAGATACGCAGTATTTT CASSKGALPPDTQYF TRBJ2-3 TRBV21-1 - -
TGTGCTAGTGGTTTAGGTAGGGGCGACGAGCAGTACTTC CASGLGRGDEQYF TRBJ2-7 TRBV12-5 - -
TGTGCCAGCAGTTTCGGGGGGGTCATGAACACTGAAGCTTTCTTT CASSFGGVMNTEAFF TRBJ1-1 TRBV28 - -
TGTGCCAGCAGCCCCAGCAGGACTCCGGCCTACGAGCAGTACTTC CASSPSRTPAYEQYF TRBJ2-7 TRBV4-2 - -
TGTGCCAGCAGCTTAGGAGGTAGCGGGAGGGTCAATGAGCAGTTCTTC CASSLGGSGRVNEQFF TRBJ2-1 TRBV11-3 TRBD2 -
TGTGCCAGCAGTTACATACAGGGTCGGGGCACTGAAGCTTTCTTT CASSYIQGRGTEAFF TRBJ1-1 TRBV6-5 - -
TGTGCCAGCAGCGAACCGGGAGGGCCAGGAAATGAGCAGTTCTTC CASSEPGGPGNEQFF TRBJ2-1 TRBV9 TRBD2 -
TGCGCCAGCAGTACGAACACTGGAAACACCATATATTTT CASSTNTGNTIYF TRBJ1-3 TRBV5-1 - once
TGTGCCAGCAGTGTACTCAGGGGGCTTCGGAACACTGAAGCTTTCTTT CASSVLRGLRNTEAFF TRBJ1-1 TRBV2 TRBD1 -
TGTGCCAGCAGCTTGGCCGGACTAGCCACCTACGAGCAGTACTTC CASSLAGLATYEQYF TRBJ2-7 TRBV5-4 TRBD2 -
TGTGCCAGCAGCTTAGAGCCGGGGAATTCACCCCTCCACTTT CASSLEPGNSPLHF TRBJ1-6 TRBV7-2 - -
TGTGCCACCAGCAGCCAGACAGGGAGGGAGACCCAGTACTTC CATSSQTGRETQYF TRBJ2-5 TRBV15 - few
TGTGCCAGCAGTTTTCGCAGTGAAGGCCCGGGGAGTGAAGCTTTCTTT CASSFRSEGPGSEAFF TRBJ1-1 TRBV28 - -
TGTGCCAGCTCACCACGGGGGGACACCGGGGAGCTGTTTTTT CASSPRGDTGELFF TRBJ2-2 TRBV18 - -
TGTGCCAGTAGTAAAGACCCGGCTGGAATCAGGTCCCAGCATTTT CASSKDPAGIRSQHF TRBJ1-5 TRBV19 - -
TGTGCCAGCAGCTTGGTCCTGAAAAGTGGGGGCGAGAGGGGGAATTCACCCCTCCACTTT CASSLVLKSGGERGNSPLHF TRBJ1-6 TRBV5-5 - -
TGTGCCAGCAGCCTCGCCGGTAGACAGGGCTACGAGCAGTACTTC CASSLAGRQGYEQYF TRBJ2-7 TRBV4-2 TRBD1 -
TGTGCCTGGAGTGATGGCAGGGAAAGGGAAAAACTGTTTTTT CAWSDGREREKLFF TRBJ1-4 TRBV30 - -
TGTGCCAGCTCACCACCCGGACAGACTAACAATGAGCAGTTCTTC CASSPPGQTNNEQFF TRBJ2-1 TRBV18 - -
TGCGCCAGCAGCCTAATGGACAGGGGCAATTCACCCCTCCACTTT CASSLMDRGNSPLHF TRBJ1-6 TRBV4-1 TRBD1 -
TGTGCCAGCAGCTCGAGGCCGGCAGGGGGTTCCTACGAGCAGTACTTC CASSSRPAGGSYEQYF TRBJ2-7 TRBV11-2 TRBD1 -
TGTGCCAGCAGCTTGTGGGGGCGGGAGGGCCTGTCCTACGAGCAGTACTTC CASSLWGREGLSYEQYF TRBJ2-7 TRBV5-6 TRBD2 -
TGTGCCAGCAGTTACTTCCGAGGAGCAGACCACGAGCAGTACTTC CASSYFRGADHEQYF TRBJ2-7 TRBV6-6 - -
TGTGCCATCAGCCCAGTACAGGGAGATCGGAATCAGCCCCAGCATTTT CAISPVQGDRNQPQHF TRBJ1-5 TRBV10-3 - -